A selection of T cell receptor beta chains follows, all from one sample in a study of blood T cell repertoires in COVID-19. The repertoire was sequenced with immunoSEQ multiplex PCR; TCRdb's copy has only in-frame clones and lacks some. The repertoire holds roughly 140,000 clones, with 76% as singletons. Sequencing input: peripheral blood. The receptor source for this set is a man aged 55 to 70 with acute or convalescent COVID-19. Both conserved end residues are part of each CDR3. The D gene is left open where the match is weak. The size of a clone is reported for some rows only, either as once, few or many, or as a class for expanded clones.

j_call d_call clone_size v_call cdr3_nt cdr3_aa
TRBJ1-6 . . TRBV19 TGTGCCAGTTCACAGGGCTCCACCTATAATTCACCCCTCCACTTT CASSQGSTYNSPLHF
TRBJ2-3 TRBD2 . TRBV4-2 TGTGCCAGCAGCCGGTCGGTCCAGGGGACTAGGGATACGCAGTATTTT CASSRSVQGTRDTQYF
TRBJ2-7 . . TRBV10-2 TGCGCCAGCAGTGACCCCTCGTCTAGGTGGGTCTACGAGCAGTACTTC CASSDPSSRWVYEQYF
TRBJ2-3 TRBD1 . TRBV29-1 TGCAGCGTTCAGGGGGCAAGCACAGATACGCAGTATTTT CSVQGASTDTQYF
TRBJ2-7 . few TRBV27 TGTGCCAGCAGTTCCACCCCGGGAGAGGGAGTCGAGCAGTACTTC CASSSTPGEGVEQYF
TRBJ2-1 TRBD1 . TRBV10-1 TGCGCCAGCAGTAAGAGACAGGGCTACAATGAGCAGTTCTTC CASSKRQGYNEQFF
TRBJ1-5 . few TRBV7-2 TGTGCCAGCAGCTCCTCCCTCCCAGGTCAGCCCCAGCATTTT CASSSSLPGQPQHF
TRBJ2-5 TRBD1 . TRBV18 TGTGCCAGCTCACAGGACAGGGGACTGGAAGAGACCCAGTACTTC CASSQDRGLEETQYF
TRBJ2-5 TRBD1 . TRBV7-3 TGTGCCAGCAGCCAGGGGGAGTGGGAGACCCAGTACTTC CASSQGEWETQYF
TRBJ2-3 . . TRBV7-2 TGTGCCAGCAGCTTGGTGGAGGGGGATACGCAGTATTTT CASSLVEGDTQYF
TRBJ2-5 TRBD1 . TRBV6-6 TGTGCCAGCGGGGGTAGGACAGGGGAAGAGACCCAGTACTTC CASGGRTGEETQYF
TRBJ1-1 TRBD1 . TRBV7-8 TGTGCCAGCAGCCCCTGGCAGGGGGCGTTCACTGAAGCTTTCTTT CASSPWQGAFTEAFF
TRBJ2-5 TRBD2 . TRBV24-1 TGTGCCACCAGTGATTCCAAGGCGGGAGGTGAGGGGTACCAAGAGACCCAGTACTTC CATSDSKAGGEGYQETQYF
TRBJ2-6 . . TRBV29-1 TGCAGCGTTGACGGAGGGGTTGGGGCCAACGTCCTGACTTTC CSVDGGVGANVLTF
TRBJ2-1 . once TRBV2 TGTGCCAGCAGTGAAAGGCTAGTCCGTAATGAGCAGTTCTTC CASSERLVRNEQFF
TRBJ1-1 . . TRBV3-1/TRBV3-2 TGTGCCAGCAGCCGACAGAACACTGAAGCTTTCTTT CASSRQNTEAFF
TRBJ2-1 . . TRBV10-1 TGCGCCAGCAGTGCAGGACAGATCAACAATGAGCAGTTCTTC CASSAGQINNEQFF
TRBJ2-7 TRBD1 . TRBV7-6 TGTGCCAGCAGCTTAGGTACAGGGGGGACCTACGAGCAGTACTTC CASSLGTGGTYEQYF
TRBJ1-2 . once TRBV6-5 TGTGCCAGCAGTTACTTAAACCGGGATGGCTACACCTTC CASSYLNRDGYTF
TRBJ2-7 . . TRBV10-3 TGTGCCATCAGTGATCTTGGAGGGTCAGGGAGCTACGAGCAGTACTTC CAISDLGGSGSYEQYF
TRBJ1-2 . . TRBV14 TGTGCCAGCAGCCTGCGCAGCTGGAGCTATGGCTACACCTTC CASSLRSWSYGYTF
TRBJ2-7 TRBD2 . TRBV19 TGTGCCAGTAGTCGGCAAGCGGGAGAGTCTTACGAGCAGTACTTC CASSRQAGESYEQYF
TRBJ1-1 . . TRBV29-1 TGCAGCGTTGTCCCCATTCAGGGGCCTTTTTTTGAAGCTTTCTTT CSVVPIQGPFFEAFF
TRBJ2-7 . . TRBV10-3 TGTGCCATCAGTGAAGGGGTTGGAGGGGCTTACGAGCAGTACTTC CAISEGVGGAYEQYF
TRBJ1-2 . . TRBV24-1 TGTGCCACCAGTGACCCCGGACAGATTAACTATGGCTACACCTTC CATSDPGQINYGYTF
TRBJ1-4 . . TRBV7-6 TGTGCCAGCAGCTTAGGGGCAGTAACTAATGAAAAACTGTTTTTT CASSLGAVTNEKLFF
TRBJ1-3 . . TRBV21-1 TGTGCCAGCAGCCCCCCCCCAGGGGTCGACTCTGGAAACACCATATATTTT CASSPPPGVDSGNTIYF
TRBJ1-4 TRBD1 . TRBV28 TGTGCCAGCAGTTTATACGGGACAGGGAATGAAAAACTGTTTTTT CASSLYGTGNEKLFF